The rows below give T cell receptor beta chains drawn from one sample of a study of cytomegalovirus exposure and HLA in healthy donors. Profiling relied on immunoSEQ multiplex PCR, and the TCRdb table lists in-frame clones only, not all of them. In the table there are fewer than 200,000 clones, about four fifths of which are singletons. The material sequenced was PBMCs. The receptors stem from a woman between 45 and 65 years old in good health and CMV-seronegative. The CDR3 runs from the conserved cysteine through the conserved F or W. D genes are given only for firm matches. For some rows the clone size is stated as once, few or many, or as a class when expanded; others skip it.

DNA: TGTGCCAGCTCACCACCGCCTAGCGGGAGAACCCAGTACTTC
CDR3: CASSPPPSGRTQYF
V: TRBV18
D: TRBD2
size: NA
J: TRBJ2-5

DNA: TGTGCCAGCAGTTTCGGCACAGATACGCAGTATTTT
CDR3: CASSFGTDTQYF
V: TRBV7-9
D: NA
size: NA
J: TRBJ2-3

DNA: TGTGCCAGCTCAACTAGCGGGATTCCCTACGAGCAGTACTTC
CDR3: CASSTSGIPYEQYF
V: TRBV19
D: TRBD2
size: once
J: TRBJ2-7

DNA: TGTGCCAGCAGCCAAGAGAGTTTGGACAATGAGCAGTTCTTC
CDR3: CASSQESLDNEQFF
V: TRBV14
D: NA
size: NA
J: TRBJ2-1

DNA: TGTGCCAGCAGTTCACGACAGGGAAATCAGCCCCAGCATTTT
CDR3: CASSSRQGNQPQHF
V: TRBV6-5
D: TRBD1
size: NA
J: TRBJ1-5

DNA: TGCGCCAGCAGCTTGGGTTCTAGCGGGGCCGCAGATACGCAGTATTTT
CDR3: CASSLGSSGAADTQYF
V: TRBV5-1
D: TRBD2
size: few
J: TRBJ2-3

DNA: TGTGCCAGCAGCTTGTATTTTATGGAGACCCAGTACTTC
CDR3: CASSLYFMETQYF
V: TRBV5-6
D: NA
size: NA
J: TRBJ2-5

DNA: TGTGCCAGCAGTTCCTCCTCGACAGGGAGAGGAGCTTTCTTT
CDR3: CASSSSSTGRGAFF
V: TRBV28
D: TRBD1
size: once
J: TRBJ1-1

DNA: TGTGCCAGCAGGACGGGGGGAAAGGGTCAGCCCCAGCATTTT
CDR3: CASRTGGKGQPQHF
V: TRBV28
D: NA
size: NA
J: TRBJ1-5

DNA: TGCGCCACTCGGGCCGGGGAGCTGTTTTTT
CDR3: CATRAGELFF
V: TRBV10-1
D: NA
size: NA
J: TRBJ2-2

DNA: TGCGCCAGCAGCTTGGATGGGGGCGTGGACTATGGCTACACCTTC
CDR3: CASSLDGGVDYGYTF
V: TRBV5-1
D: NA
size: NA
J: TRBJ1-2

DNA: TGTGCCAGCAGCTTCACTAGCGGGAGGAGGGATACGCAGTATTTT
CDR3: CASSFTSGRRDTQYF
V: TRBV7-3
D: TRBD2
size: NA
J: TRBJ2-3

DNA: TGTGCCAGCAGCGTTGAGGCTGGCGGGCGCACTGAAGCTTTCTTT
CDR3: CASSVEAGGRTEAFF
V: TRBV9
D: NA
size: NA
J: TRBJ1-1

DNA: TGCGCCAGCAGCCAAGTATCCACCGCGGCTTTGCAGTATTTT
CDR3: CASSQVSTAALQYF
V: TRBV4-1
D: NA
size: NA
J: TRBJ2-3

DNA: TGTGCCAGCAGTTTATCAGACGGGACATACGATGAGCAGTTCTTC
CDR3: CASSLSDGTYDEQFF
V: TRBV27
D: NA
size: NA
J: TRBJ2-1

DNA: TGTGCCAGCAGTGTCCGGGACAGGGGGCCCCCGAGTCAGCCCCAGCATTTT
CDR3: CASSVRDRGPPSQPQHF
V: TRBV28
D: TRBD1
size: NA
J: TRBJ1-5

DNA: TGTGCCAGCAGTCCTAACTCTGGAAACACCATATATTTT
CDR3: CASSPNSGNTIYF
V: TRBV2
D: NA
size: once
J: TRBJ1-3

DNA: TGTGCCAGCAGCGTAGTGGGGGACAGGAACACTGAAGCTTTCTTT
CDR3: CASSVVGDRNTEAFF
V: TRBV9
D: TRBD1
size: once
J: TRBJ1-1

DNA: TGTGCCAGCAGCAAATCGGGGTTGGTAGGTTCTGAAGCTTTCTTT
CDR3: CASSKSGLVGSEAFF
V: TRBV21-1
D: NA
size: NA
J: TRBJ1-1

DNA: TGTGCCAGCAGTTACAGGCTAGTCGGCGAGCAGTACTTC
CDR3: CASSYRLVGEQYF
V: TRBV6-5
D: NA
size: NA
J: TRBJ2-7

DNA: TGTGCCAGTACCCGGACTCGGGGTAGCAATCAGCCCCAGCATTTT
CDR3: CASTRTRGSNQPQHF
V: TRBV19
D: NA
size: NA
J: TRBJ1-5

DNA: TGTGCCAGCAGCCCGATAGCGGGGAATGGGCTCGGGGAGCTGTTTTTT
CDR3: CASSPIAGNGLGELFF
V: TRBV7-9
D: TRBD2
size: NA
J: TRBJ2-2

DNA: TGTGCCAGCAGCGTAGTAATGACTAGCGGAAGGGGTGAGCAGTTCTTC
CDR3: CASSVVMTSGRGEQFF
V: TRBV9
D: TRBD2
size: NA
J: TRBJ2-1

DNA: TGTGCCAGCAGCGTGAGGCTAGCTCCAGATACGCAGTATTTT
CDR3: CASSVRLAPDTQYF
V: TRBV9
D: NA
size: NA
J: TRBJ2-3

DNA: TGTGCCAGCAGTGAAGGTCAGTTCTACGAGCAGTACTTC
CDR3: CASSEGQFYEQYF
V: TRBV6-1
D: NA
size: NA
J: TRBJ2-7

DNA: TGCGCCAGCAGCCTCGGACTAGCGGGAGTGATAGAGCAGTTCTTC
CDR3: CASSLGLAGVIEQFF
V: TRBV5-1
D: TRBD2
size: NA
J: TRBJ2-1

DNA: TGTGCCACAGGACAGAACTCTGGAAACACCATATATTTT
CDR3: CATGQNSGNTIYF
V: TRBV6-6
D: NA
size: once
J: TRBJ1-3

DNA: TGTGCCATCAACCCACAGGGGTTGATGACCGGGGAGCTGTTTTTT
CDR3: CAINPQGLMTGELFF
V: TRBV10-3
D: TRBD1
size: few
J: TRBJ2-2

DNA: TGTGCCAGCAGTTTGATCCCTCTGACTAGCGGGAGGGCCTACAATGAGCAGTTCTTC
CDR3: CASSLIPLTSGRAYNEQFF
V: TRBV27
D: TRBD2
size: NA
J: TRBJ2-1

DNA: TGTGCCATCAGTGGGACAGGGCAACCCTACGAGCAGTACTTC
CDR3: CAISGTGQPYEQYF
V: TRBV10-3
D: TRBD1
size: NA
J: TRBJ2-7

DNA: TGTGCCAGCACCCCGGACAGGAATACCGGGGAGCTGTTTTTT
CDR3: CASTPDRNTGELFF
V: TRBV2
D: TRBD1
size: NA
J: TRBJ2-2